This TCR beta chain was captured by sequencing in a study of shared clonotypes between healthy human individuals. Across the study: CD4 naive cells filled three plates per donor, CD4 memory three, CD8 naive two and CD8 memory one.

CDR3 length: 15 amino acids. Germline loops: CDR1 SGDLS, CDR2 YYNGEE. Trimming took 0 bases from V and 7 from J; bases not matched to a gene: 10. Study-wide findings and caveats: On the whole, naive subsets had larger estimated richness than memory subsets had. Despite large depth, rarefaction showed incomplete sorted-subset sequencing.

As concerns this clone: As yet, its antigen is unknown.

In the authors' workflow: In the immunoSEQ data, sequences were junction-only and lacked quality scores, so filtering differed. TCRdb's table, derived via immunoSEQ multiplex PCR, lists solely in-frame clones and lacks some. V, J and clone size are taken as reported in that table, and D and trimming were inferred from the DNA itself. The sample consists of about 2.4 million clones, around nine tenths of them appearing once. This receptor was identified in a man aged 18-30 years in good health. Input material: naive CD4+ T cells sorted from blood. Indicated subset: CD45RA+ positively selected. The rearrangement joins TRBV9 to TRBJ2-7, with TRBD2 matching over 7 bases. This CDR3 is CASSVVAGPPGEQYF. Here the CDR3 DNA reads TGTGCCAGCAGCGTAGTAGCGGGCCCCCCCGGGGAGCAGTACTTC.